The 9 T cell receptor beta chains presented below share a single source sample, sequenced in a study of OX40 agonist ivuxolimab in advanced cancers. The table came from immunoSEQ multiplex PCR; TCRdb's copy has only in-frame clones and leaves some out. This sample yields about 24,000 clones, of which around 85% are seen a single time; roughly 17% belongs to the top ten. Specimen: CD4+ or CD8+ T cells sorted from blood, collected in a trial of the OX40 agonist ivuxolimab. The receptors derive from an adult with an advanced solid tumor such as melanoma, head and neck, liver or kidney cancer.

The V gene is TRBV13, the J gene TRBJ1-3; D unclear. The V end lost 2 bases, the J end lost 4 bases, and 12 bases lay between the germline ends. The CDR3 has 15 amino acids. CDR1 is PRHDT, CDR2 FYEKMQ, per germline (reference sequence). The DNA of the CDR3 is TGTGCCAGCAGCTTATCGAGGCTACCGGGAAACACCATATATTTT. Translation: CASSLSRLPGNTIYF.

The rearrangement uses TRBV7-2 and TRBJ1-6; TRBD1 agrees at 10 bases. V trimming: 1 base; J trimming: 7 bases; junction bases outside the gene matches: 1. This CDR3 is 15 amino acids long. CDR1 and CDR2 (germline): SGHTA, FQGNSA. Written as DNA, the CDR3 is TGTGCCAGCAGCTTAGAGGGACAGGGGAATTCACCCCTCCACTTT. Translation: CASSLEGQGNSPLHF. The full variable domain, in which reference TRBV7-2 and TRBJ1-6 provide the parts outside the CDR3, is GAGVSQSPSNKVTEKGKDVELRCDPISGHTALYWYRQSLGQGLEFLIYFQGNSAPDKSGLPSDRFSAERTGGSVSTLTIQRTQQEDSAVYLCASSLEGQGNSPLHFGNGTRLTVT.

The rearrangement links TRBV18 to TRBJ1-2; TRBD1 might be the D (5 bases). V was shortened by 2 bases and J by 3 bases, with 10 bases between the two germline ends. The CDR3 sequence is 14 residues long. CDR1 is KGHSH and CDR2 is LQKENI in the germline V gene. CDR3 sequence (DNA): TGTGCCAGCTCACCAGGGACCTTAGACTATGGCTACACCTTC. Protein product: CASSPGTLDYGYTF.

The chain links TRBV29-1 to TRBJ2-2; unclear D gene. V lost 4 bases to trimming and J lost 1 base, with 7 bases between them. The germline V gene encodes CDR1 SQVTM and CDR2 ANQGSEA. The CDR3 sequence is 13 residues long. This CDR3 reads CSVGQKNTGELFF. In DNA form, the CDR3 reads TGCAGCGTTGGACAAAAGAACACCGGGGAGCTGTTTTTT.

This rearrangement joins TRBV6-1 to TRBJ2-7; D call uncertain. CDR3 length: 12 residues. Per the germline V gene, CDR1 is MNHNS and CDR2 is SASEGT. V gave up 8 bases and J gave up 5 bases, with 13 bases separating them. The CDR3, as DNA: TGTGCCAGCCGGTCCGGGTCTCACGAGCAGTACTTC. Protein product: CASRSGSHEQYF.

The V gene is TRBV7-9, the J gene TRBJ2-5; TRBD1 matches 9 bases. Germline values: CDR1 SEHNR, CDR2 FQNEAQ (reference sequence). The CDR3 is 14 residues long. After removal of 6 bases from V and 2 bases from J, the junction contained 4 bases not matched to a gene. As DNA, the CDR3 is TGTGCCAGCAGTCCCGGGACAGGGCAAGAGACCCAGTACTTC. This translates into CASSPGTGQETQYF. The whole variable domain, remainder taken from reference TRBV7-9 and TRBJ2-5, is DTGVSQNPRHKITKRGQNVTFRCDPISEHNRLYWYRQTLGQGPEFLTYFQNEAQLEKSRLLSDRFSAERPKGSFSTLEIQRTEQGDSAMYLCASSPGTGQETQYFGPGTRLLVL.

V and J are TRBV19 and TRBJ2-3; a weak D match, TRBD1 (6 bases). From germline, CDR1 is LNHDA and CDR2 SQIVND (reference sequence). V lost 6 bases and J 7 bases, leaving 11 bases between the germline ends. CDR3 size: 12 residues. Here the CDR3 DNA reads TGTGCCAGTAGCAACAGGGCGAATACGCAGTATTTT. Translation: CASSNRANTQYF.

The chain carries TRBV4-3 and TRBJ1-6; D is unclear. The CDR3 is 14 amino acids. From germline, CDR1 is LGHNA and CDR2 YSLEER. The V and J ends lost 0 bases and 9 bases respectively, with 9 bases between them. This CDR3 reads CASSQDVRRSPLHF. DNA for the CDR3: TGCGCCAGCAGCCAAGATGTTAGGCGTTCACCCCTCCACTTT.

The CDR3 sequence is CASRGSREAAFF. The DNA of the CDR3 is TGTGCCAGCAGGGGAAGTAGGGAAGCAGCTTTCTTT. The chain couples TRBV6-1 to TRBJ1-1; D not resolved. Trimming pared 6 bases from V and 10 bases from J, leaving 15 bases between. This CDR3 is built from 12 residues. The V gene's germline CDR1 is MNHNS and CDR2 SASEGT.